Below are 3 T cell receptor beta chains sequenced from a single sample in a study of T cell responses to AZD1222 COVID-19 vaccine (dated by TCRdb to the early 2020s). Library method: the immunoSEQ multiplex PCR assay. Here the immuneACCESS table is served through TCRdb, limited to in-frame sequences with V and J called. Missing clones are a known gap in these copies; in checked studies unresolved V genes cover under half, and the rest lacks a known reason. The sample table holds roughly 140,000 clones, of which roughly nine tenths were seen once. Together, the top ten hold under 2% of the sample. Taken with the paper, the label for time point translates to: baseline before first vaccination. Sequences were derived from peripheral blood, sampled on day 0 of AZD1222 vaccination. These receptors originate from an adult in good health.

The chain employs TRBV6-4 and TRBJ1-6; tentatively, D is TRBD1 (6 bases). CDR1 and CDR2 (germline): MRHNA, SNTAGT. V lost 4 bases to trimming and J lost 7 bases, with 11 bases between them. CDR3 size: 14 residues. The CDR3 DNA follows: TGTGCCAGCAGTGTGCCCGGGACAAATTCACCCCTCCACTTT. Its translation: CASSVPGTNSPLHF.

The rearrangement uses TRBV27 and TRBJ2-1; 8 bases are shared with TRBD1. CDR3 size: 14 residues. V trimming: 7 bases; J trimming: 5 bases; junction bases outside the gene matches: 7. Germline V CDR1 and CDR2: MNHEY, SMNVEV (reference sequence). The CDR3 here is CASTNGQGHNEQFF. The CDR3 bases are TGTGCCAGCACCAATGGACAGGGACACAATGAGCAGTTCTTC.

V and J are TRBV6-2 or TRBV6-3 and TRBJ1-5; 11 nucleotides line up with TRBD1. The CDR3 contains 17 residues. Trimming cost V 3 bases and J 1 base; bases outside gene matches: 5. Germline V lookup: CDR1 MNHEY, CDR2 SVGEGT. The CDR3 DNA reads TGTGCCAGCAGTTATGGGACAGGGGGTGGCAGCAATCAGCCCCAGCATTTT. Amino acid sequence: CASSYGTGGGSNQPQHF.